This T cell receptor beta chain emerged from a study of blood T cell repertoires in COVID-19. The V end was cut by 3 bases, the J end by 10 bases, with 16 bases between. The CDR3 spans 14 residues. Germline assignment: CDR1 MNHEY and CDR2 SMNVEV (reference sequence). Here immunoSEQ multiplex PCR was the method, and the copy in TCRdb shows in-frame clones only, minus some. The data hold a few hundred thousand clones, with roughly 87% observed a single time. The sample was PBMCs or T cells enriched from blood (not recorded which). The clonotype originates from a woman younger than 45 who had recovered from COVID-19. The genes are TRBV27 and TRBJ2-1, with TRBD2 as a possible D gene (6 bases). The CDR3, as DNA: TGTGCCAGCAGTTTTTGGCGGGGAGCACTGGAGCAGTTCTTC. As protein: CASSFWRGALEQFF.